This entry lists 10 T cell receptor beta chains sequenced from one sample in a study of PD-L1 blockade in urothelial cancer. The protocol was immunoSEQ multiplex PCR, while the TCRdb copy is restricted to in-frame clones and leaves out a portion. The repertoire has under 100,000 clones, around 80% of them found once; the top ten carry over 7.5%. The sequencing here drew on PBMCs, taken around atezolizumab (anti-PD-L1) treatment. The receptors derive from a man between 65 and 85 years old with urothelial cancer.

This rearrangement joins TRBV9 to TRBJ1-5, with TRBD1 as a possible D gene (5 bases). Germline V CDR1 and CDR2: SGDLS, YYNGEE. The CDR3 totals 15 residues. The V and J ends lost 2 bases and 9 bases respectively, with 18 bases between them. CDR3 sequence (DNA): TGTGCCAGCAGCGTGGACGCGGGGGGGGGAGGGCCCCAGCATTTT. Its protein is CASSVDAGGGGPQHF.

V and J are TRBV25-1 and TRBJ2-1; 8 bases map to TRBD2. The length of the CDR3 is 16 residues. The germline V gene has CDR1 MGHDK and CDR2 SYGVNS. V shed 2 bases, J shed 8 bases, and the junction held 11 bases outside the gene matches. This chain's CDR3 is CASSELSGRHGDEQFF. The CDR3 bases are TGTGCCAGCAGTGAACTCAGCGGGAGACATGGGGATGAGCAGTTCTTC.

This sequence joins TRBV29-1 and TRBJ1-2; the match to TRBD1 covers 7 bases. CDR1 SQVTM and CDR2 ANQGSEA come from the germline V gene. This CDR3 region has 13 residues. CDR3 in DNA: TGCAGACTAACAGGGGCCCTAGGTTATGGCTACACCTTC. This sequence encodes CRLTGALGYGYTF.

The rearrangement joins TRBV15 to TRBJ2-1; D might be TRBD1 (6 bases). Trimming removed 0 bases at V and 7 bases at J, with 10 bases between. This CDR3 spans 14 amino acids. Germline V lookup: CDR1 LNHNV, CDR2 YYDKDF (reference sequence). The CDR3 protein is CATSRDRTANEQFF. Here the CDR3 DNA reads TGTGCCACCAGCAGAGATCGGACAGCAAATGAGCAGTTCTTC.

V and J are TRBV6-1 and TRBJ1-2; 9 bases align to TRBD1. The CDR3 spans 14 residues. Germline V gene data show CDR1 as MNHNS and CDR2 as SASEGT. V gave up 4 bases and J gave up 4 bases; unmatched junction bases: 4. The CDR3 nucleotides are TGTGCCAGCAGTGGAACAGGGGGCCTCTATGGCTACACCTTC. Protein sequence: CASSGTGGLYGYTF.

The CDR3 nucleotides read TGTGCCAGCAGTATCGCCGGGACAGGGATCTACGAGCAGTACTTC. Encoded protein: CASSIAGTGIYEQYF. The V gene is TRBV6-5, the J gene TRBJ2-7; TRBD1 matches 9 bases. Germline V gene data show CDR1 as MNHEY and CDR2 as SVGAGI. The CDR3 covers 15 residues. With 5 bases clipped from V and 3 bases from J, the junction kept 8 bases outside the gene matches.

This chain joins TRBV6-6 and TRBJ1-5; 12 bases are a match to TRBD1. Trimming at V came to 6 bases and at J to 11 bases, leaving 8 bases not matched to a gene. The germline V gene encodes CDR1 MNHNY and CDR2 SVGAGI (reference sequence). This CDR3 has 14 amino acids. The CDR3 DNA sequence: TGTGCCAGCAGACGGGGACAGGGGGCGGGGACCCAGCATTTT. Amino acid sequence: CASRRGQGAGTQHF.

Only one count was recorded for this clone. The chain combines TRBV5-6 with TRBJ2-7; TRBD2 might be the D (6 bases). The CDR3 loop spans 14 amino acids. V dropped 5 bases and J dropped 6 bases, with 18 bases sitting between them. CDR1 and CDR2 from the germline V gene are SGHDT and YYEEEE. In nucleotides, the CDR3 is TGTGCCAGCAGTCCCGGTCGGGGGTCTCGCGAGCAGTACTTC. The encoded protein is CASSPGRGSREQYF.

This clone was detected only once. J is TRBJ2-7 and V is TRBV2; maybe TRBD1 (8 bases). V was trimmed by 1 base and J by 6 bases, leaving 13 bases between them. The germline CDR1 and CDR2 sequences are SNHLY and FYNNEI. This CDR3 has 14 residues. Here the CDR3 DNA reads TGTGCCAGCAGTGAAGGTACAGGGGGGGCCGAGCAGTACTTC. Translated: CASSEGTGGAEQYF.

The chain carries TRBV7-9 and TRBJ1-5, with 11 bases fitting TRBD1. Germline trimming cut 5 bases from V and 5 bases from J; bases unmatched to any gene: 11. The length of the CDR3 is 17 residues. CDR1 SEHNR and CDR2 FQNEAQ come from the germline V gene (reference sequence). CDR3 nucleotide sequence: TGTGCCAGCAGCCGCTATATCGGGACAGGGGGAGATCAGCCCCAGCATTTT. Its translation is CASSRYIGTGGDQPQHF.